Sequencing of this T cell receptor beta chain was carried out in a study of chemoradiotherapy in HPV16-positive cancers. Study-wide background: Two HPV16-positive patients' cells yielded candidate HPV-specific clones and common motifs. Study-wide findings and caveats: For HPV16-positive patients, expanding HPV-responsive T cells associated with longer recurrence-free survival. Non-HPV-specific T cells did not expand in tumors during treatment, whereas candidate HPV-specific clones and E7-related motifs did.

Samples were taken several times over chemoradiotherapy. The repertoire was sequenced with immunoSEQ multiplex PCR; TCRdb's copy has only in-frame clones and lacks some. The table records about 22,000 clones, around 67% of them present only once. Worth noting for this clone: The antigen remains undetermined.

The sequence derives from a human donor with HPV-associated anogenital cancer. Sampling was done from a patient who underwent chemoradiotherapy.

DNA for the CDR3: TGTGCCAGCAGCCCCGGGACAGGGGGCGGTGTAAGAGAAAAACTGTTTTTT. Translated, it gives CASSPGTGGGVREKLFF. The chain joins TRBV9 to TRBJ1-4; TRBD1 agrees at 12 bases. Germline V gives CDR1 SGDLS, CDR2 YYNGEE. The ends lost 4 bases at V and 8 bases at J; junction bases unmatched: 12. The CDR3 has 17 amino acids.